Below, 4 T cell receptor beta chains from the same sample are listed, as sequenced in a study of blood T cell repertoires in COVID-19. TCRdb keeps only in-frame clones here, not all; method: immunoSEQ multiplex PCR. The sample consists of approximately 260,000 clones, around 80% of them appearing once. Source material: PBMCs or T cells enriched from blood (not recorded which). These receptors all stem from a man aged 25-45 years with acute COVID-19.

The chain recombines TRBV30 with TRBJ1-2; D remains ambiguous. The CDR3 is made up of 11 amino acids. CDR1 is GTSNPN, CDR2 SVGIG, per germline (reference sequence). The ends were cut back, 7 bases at V and 7 bases at J, with 13 bases in the middle. DNA of the CDR3: TGTGCCTCCCCGGCCCGGGGTGGCTACACCTTC. Encoded protein: CASPARGGYTF.

The chain couples TRBV28 to TRBJ2-7, with 8 bases aligning to TRBD2. This CDR3 spans 17 amino acids. Trimming removed 4 bases from V and 7 bases from J; junction bases left unmatched: 18. Germline CDR1 MDHEN, CDR2 SYDVKM. The CDR3, as DNA: TGTGCCAGCAGTTCTACTCTAGCGGGTGCGAGAATGGGGGAGCAGTACGTC. As protein: CASSSTLAGARMGEQYV.

The rearrangement joins TRBV5-4 to TRBJ2-2, with 12 bases identical to TRBD2. The germline CDR1 and CDR2 sequences are SGHNT and YYREEE (reference sequence). Trimming at V came to 0 bases and at J to 7 bases, leaving 7 bases not matched to a gene. The CDR3 spans 17 residues. CDR3 DNA sequence: TGTGCCAGCAGCTTGGGGACTAGCGGGAAATTTGTCGGGGAGCTGTTTTTT. It specifies CASSLGTSGKFVGELFF. Full variable domain (rest looked up from reference TRBV5-4 and TRBJ2-2): ETGVTQSPTHLIKTRGQQVTLRCSSQSGHNTVSWYQQALGQGPQFIFQYYREEENGRGNFPPRFSGLQFPNYSSELNVNALELDDSALYLCASSLGTSGKFVGELFFGEGSRLTVL.

J is TRBJ1-6 and V is TRBV7-2; 10 nucleotides align to TRBD1. Per the germline V gene, CDR1 is SGHTA and CDR2 is FQGNSA. The trim removed 4 bases at V and 8 bases at J, leaving 2 bases unmatched. The CDR3 covers 14 residues. CDR3 in amino acids: CASSWGTGDSPLHF. The DNA for the CDR3 is TGTGCCAGCAGCTGGGGGACAGGGGATTCACCCCTCCACTTT.